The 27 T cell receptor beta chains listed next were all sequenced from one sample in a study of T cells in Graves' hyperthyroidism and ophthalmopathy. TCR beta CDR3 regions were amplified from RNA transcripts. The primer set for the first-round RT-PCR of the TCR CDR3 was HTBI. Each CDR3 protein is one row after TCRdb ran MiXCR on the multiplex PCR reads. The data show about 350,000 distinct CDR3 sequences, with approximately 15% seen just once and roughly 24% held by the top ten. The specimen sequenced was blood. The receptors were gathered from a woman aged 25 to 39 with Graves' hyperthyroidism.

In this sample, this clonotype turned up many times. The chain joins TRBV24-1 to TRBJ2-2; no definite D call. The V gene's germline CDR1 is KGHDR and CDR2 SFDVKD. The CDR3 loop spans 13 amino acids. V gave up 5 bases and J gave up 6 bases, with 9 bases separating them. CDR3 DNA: TGTGCCACCAGTGTCGCCGGACCCGGGGAGCTGTTTTTT. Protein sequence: CATSVAGPGELFF.

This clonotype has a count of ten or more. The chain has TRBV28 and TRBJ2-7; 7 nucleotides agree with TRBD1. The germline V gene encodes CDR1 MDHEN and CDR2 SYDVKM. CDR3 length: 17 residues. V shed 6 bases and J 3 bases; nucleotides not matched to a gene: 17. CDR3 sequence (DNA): TGTGCCAGCAGACCCGGGACAGATGATTACCCTCACTACGAGCAGTACTTC. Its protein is CASRPGTDDYPHYEQYF.

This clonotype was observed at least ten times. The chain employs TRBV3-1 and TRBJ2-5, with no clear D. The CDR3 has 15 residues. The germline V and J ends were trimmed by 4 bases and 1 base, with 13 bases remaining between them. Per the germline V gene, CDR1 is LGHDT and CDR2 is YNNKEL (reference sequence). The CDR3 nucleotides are TGTGCCAGCAGCCGCCTCCAAGACCTCCAAGAGACCCAGTACTTC. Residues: CASSRLQDLQETQYF.

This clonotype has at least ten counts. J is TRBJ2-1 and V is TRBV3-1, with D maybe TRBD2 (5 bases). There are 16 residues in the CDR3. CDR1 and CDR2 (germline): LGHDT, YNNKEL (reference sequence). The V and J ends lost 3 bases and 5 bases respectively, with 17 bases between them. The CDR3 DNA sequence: TGTGCCAGCAGCCAGGGTTGGCGGGCAGGTGACAATGAGCAGTTCTTC. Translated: CASSQGWRAGDNEQFF.

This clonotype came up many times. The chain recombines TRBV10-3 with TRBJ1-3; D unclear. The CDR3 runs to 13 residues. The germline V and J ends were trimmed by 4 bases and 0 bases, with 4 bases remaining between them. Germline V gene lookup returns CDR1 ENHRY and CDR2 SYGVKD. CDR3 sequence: CAISAASGNTIYF. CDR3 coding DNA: TGTGCCATCAGTGCGGCCTCTGGAAACACCATATATTTT.

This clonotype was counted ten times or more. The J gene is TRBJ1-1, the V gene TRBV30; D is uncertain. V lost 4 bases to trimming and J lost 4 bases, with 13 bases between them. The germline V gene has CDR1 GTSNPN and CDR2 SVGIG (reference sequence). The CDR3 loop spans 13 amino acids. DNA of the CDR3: TGTGCCTGGATACCAGGTAGGAGCACTGAAGCTTTCTTT. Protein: CAWIPGRSTEAFF.

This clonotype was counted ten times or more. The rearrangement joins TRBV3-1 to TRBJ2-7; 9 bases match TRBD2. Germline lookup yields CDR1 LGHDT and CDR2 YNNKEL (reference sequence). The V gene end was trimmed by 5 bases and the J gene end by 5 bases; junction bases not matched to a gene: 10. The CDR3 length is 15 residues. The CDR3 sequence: CASSYEGLAPHEQYF. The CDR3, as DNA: TGTGCCAGCAGCTACGAGGGACTAGCTCCCCACGAGCAGTACTTC.

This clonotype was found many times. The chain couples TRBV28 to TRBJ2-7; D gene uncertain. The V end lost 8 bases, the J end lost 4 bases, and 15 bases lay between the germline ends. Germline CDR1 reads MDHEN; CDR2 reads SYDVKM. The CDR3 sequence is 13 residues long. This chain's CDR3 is CASRASFGYEQYF. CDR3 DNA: TGTGCCAGCCGCGCATCCTTCGGATACGAGCAGTACTTC. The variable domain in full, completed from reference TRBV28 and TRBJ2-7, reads DVKVTQSSRYLVKRTGEKVFLECVQDMDHENMFWYRQDPGLGLRLIYFSYDVKMKEKGDIPEGYSVSREKKERFSLILESASTNQTSMYLCASRASFGYEQYFGPGTRLTVT.

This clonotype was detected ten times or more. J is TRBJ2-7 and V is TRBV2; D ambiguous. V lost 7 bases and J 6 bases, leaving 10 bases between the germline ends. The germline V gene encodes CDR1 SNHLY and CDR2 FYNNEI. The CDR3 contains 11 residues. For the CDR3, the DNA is TGTGCCAGCACATATGAAGGCGAGCAGTACTTC. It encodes CASTYEGEQYF.

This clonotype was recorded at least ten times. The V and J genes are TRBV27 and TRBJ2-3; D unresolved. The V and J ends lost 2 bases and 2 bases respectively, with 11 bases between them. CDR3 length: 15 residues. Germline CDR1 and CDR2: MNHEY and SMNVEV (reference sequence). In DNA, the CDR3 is TGTGCCAGCAGTTTAGACCCTACCCTCACAGATACGCAGTATTTT. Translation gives CASSLDPTLTDTQYF.

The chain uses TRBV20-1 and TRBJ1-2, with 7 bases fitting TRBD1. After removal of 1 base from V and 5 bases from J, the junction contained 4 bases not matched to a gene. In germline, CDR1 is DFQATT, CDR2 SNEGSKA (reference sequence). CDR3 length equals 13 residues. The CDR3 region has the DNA TGCAGTGCTAGAGCCTTGACAGGGTATGGCTACACCTTC. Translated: CSARALTGYGYTF.

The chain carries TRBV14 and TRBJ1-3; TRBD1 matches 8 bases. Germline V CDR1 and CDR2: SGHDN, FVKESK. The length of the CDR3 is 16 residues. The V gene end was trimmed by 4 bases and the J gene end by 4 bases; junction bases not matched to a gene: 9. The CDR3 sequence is CASSPSTGAHGNTIYF. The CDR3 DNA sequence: TGTGCCAGCAGCCCATCGACAGGGGCGCACGGAAACACCATATATTTT.

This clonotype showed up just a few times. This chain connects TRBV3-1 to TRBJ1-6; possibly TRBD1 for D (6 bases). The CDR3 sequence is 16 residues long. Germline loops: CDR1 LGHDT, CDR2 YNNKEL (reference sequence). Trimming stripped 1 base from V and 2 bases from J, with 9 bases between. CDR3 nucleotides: TGTGCCAGCAGCCAAGCGGGGGCCGCCTATAATTCACCCCTCCACTTT. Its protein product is CASSQAGAAYNSPLHF. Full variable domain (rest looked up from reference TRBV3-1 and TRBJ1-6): DTAVSQTPKYLVTQMGNDKSIKCEQNLGHDTMYWYKQDSKKFLKIMFSYNNKELIINETVPNRFSPKSPDKAHLNLHINSLELGDSAVYFCASSQAGAAYNSPLHFGNGTRLTVT.

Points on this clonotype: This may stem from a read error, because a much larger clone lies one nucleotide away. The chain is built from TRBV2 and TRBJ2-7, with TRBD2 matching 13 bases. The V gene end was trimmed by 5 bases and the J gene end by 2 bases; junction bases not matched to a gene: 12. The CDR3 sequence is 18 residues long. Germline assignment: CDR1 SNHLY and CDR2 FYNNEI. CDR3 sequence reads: CASSLVALLAGGPYEQYF. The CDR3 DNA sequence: TGTGCCAGCAGTTTGGTCGCACTACTAGCGGGAGGGCCCTACGAGCAGTACTTC.

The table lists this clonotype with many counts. The CDR3 DNA follows: TGCAGCGTTGAAGAGTATAGCGGAAGTTCCGGGGAGCTGTTTTTT. Encoded protein: CSVEEYSGSSGELFF. The chain recombines TRBV29-1 with TRBJ2-2; D is possibly TRBD2 (6 bases). Per the germline V gene, CDR1 is SQVTM and CDR2 is ANQGSEA. V was cut by 0 bases and J by 6 bases, with 14 bases left in between. The CDR3 consists of 15 residues.

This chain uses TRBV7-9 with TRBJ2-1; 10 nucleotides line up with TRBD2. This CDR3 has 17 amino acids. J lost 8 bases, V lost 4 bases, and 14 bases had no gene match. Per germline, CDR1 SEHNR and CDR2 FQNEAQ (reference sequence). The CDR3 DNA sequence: TGTGCCAGCAGCTCACCCTTCACCCTAGCGGGAGCGGATGAGCAGTTCTTC. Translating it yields CASSSPFTLAGADEQFF.

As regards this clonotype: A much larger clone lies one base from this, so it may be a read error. In DNA, the CDR3 is TGTGCCAGCAGCGTTCAGGGGGCGAACACCGGGGAGCTGTTTTTT. It codes for CASSVQGANTGELFF. The chain has TRBV9 and TRBJ2-2; 7 bases are shared with TRBD1. With V trimmed by 2 bases and J by 0 bases, 1 base remained unmatched. The CDR3 loop spans 15 amino acids. CDR1 is SGDLS, CDR2 YYNGEE, per germline.

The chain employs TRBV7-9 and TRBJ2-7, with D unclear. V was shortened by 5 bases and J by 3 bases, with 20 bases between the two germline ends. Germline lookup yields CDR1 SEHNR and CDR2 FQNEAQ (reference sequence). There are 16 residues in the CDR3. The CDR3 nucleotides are TGTGCCAGCAGCCCCACCCAATCGAGGCAGAACTACGAGCAGTACTTC. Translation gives CASSPTQSRQNYEQYF. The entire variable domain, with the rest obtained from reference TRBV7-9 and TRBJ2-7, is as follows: DTGVSQNPRHKITKRGQNVTFRCDPISEHNRLYWYRQTLGQGPEFLTYFQNEAQLEKSRLLSDRFSAERPKGSFSTLEIQRTEQGDSAMYLCASSPTQSRQNYEQYFGPGTRLTVT.

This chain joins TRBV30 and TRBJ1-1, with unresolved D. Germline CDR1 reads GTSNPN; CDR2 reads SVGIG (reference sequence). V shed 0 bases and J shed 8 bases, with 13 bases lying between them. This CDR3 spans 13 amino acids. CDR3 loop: CAWSVRLREEAFF. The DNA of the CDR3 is TGTGCCTGGAGTGTCCGTCTGCGAGAGGAAGCTTTCTTT.

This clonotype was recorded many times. The CDR3 DNA sequence: TGTGCCAGCAGTTTATCGAGTCTAGCGGGAGAGAGCGGGGAGCTGTTTTTT. It yields the protein CASSLSSLAGESGELFF. This chain connects TRBV27 to TRBJ2-2, with TRBD2 matching 10 bases. J gave up 7 bases and V 0 bases, and 8 bases lay outside the gene matches. CDR1 and CDR2 (germline): MNHEY, SMNVEV (reference sequence). This CDR3 contains 17 residues.

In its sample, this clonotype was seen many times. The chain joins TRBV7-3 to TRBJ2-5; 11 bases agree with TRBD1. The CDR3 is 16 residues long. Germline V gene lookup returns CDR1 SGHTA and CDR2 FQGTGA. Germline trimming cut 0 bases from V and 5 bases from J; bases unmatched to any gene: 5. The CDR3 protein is CASSLTLDRGLETQYF. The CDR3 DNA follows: TGTGCCAGCAGCTTAACGTTGGACAGGGGGCTGGAGACCCAGTACTTC.

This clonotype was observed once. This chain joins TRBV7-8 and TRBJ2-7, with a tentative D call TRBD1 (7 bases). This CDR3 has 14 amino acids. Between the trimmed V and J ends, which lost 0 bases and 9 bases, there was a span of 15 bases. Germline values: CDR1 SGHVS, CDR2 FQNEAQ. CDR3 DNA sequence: TGTGCCAGCAGCTTAGCAGGGGACAGTAGCGGGCAGTACTTC. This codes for CASSLAGDSSGQYF.

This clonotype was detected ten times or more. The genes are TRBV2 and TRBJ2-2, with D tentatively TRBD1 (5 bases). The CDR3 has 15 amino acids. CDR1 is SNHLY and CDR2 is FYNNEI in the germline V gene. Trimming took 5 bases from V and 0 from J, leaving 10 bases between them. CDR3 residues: CASSLQVANTGELFF. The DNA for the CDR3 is TGTGCCAGCAGTCTACAGGTAGCGAACACCGGGGAGCTGTTTTTT.

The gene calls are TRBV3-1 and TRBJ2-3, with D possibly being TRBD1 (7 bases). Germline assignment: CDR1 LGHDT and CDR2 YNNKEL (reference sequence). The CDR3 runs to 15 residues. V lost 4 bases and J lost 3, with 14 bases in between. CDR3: CASSPVRGVTDTQYF. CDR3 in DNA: TGTGCCAGCAGCCCAGTCAGGGGGGTAACAGATACGCAGTATTTT.

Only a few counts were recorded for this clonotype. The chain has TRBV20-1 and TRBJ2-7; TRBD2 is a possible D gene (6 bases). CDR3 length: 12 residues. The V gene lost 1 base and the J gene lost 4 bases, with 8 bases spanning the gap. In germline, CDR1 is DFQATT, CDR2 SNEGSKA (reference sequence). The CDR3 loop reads CSARVRGYEQYF. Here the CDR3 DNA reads TGCAGTGCTAGAGTTCGGGGGTACGAGCAGTACTTC.

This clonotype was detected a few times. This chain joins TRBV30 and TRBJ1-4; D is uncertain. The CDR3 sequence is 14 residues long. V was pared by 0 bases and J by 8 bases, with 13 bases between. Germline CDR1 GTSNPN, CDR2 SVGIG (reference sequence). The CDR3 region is CAWSVPRVNEKLFF. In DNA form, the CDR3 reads TGTGCCTGGAGTGTACCGAGGGTTAACGAAAAACTGTTTTTT.

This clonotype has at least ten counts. DNA of the CDR3: TGTGCCAGCAGCCATGACGGTGGCCCAGGATCCTACGAGCAGTACTTC. Residues: CASSHDGGPGSYEQYF. V gene TRBV7-9 combines with J gene TRBJ2-7; D uncertain. V lost 5 bases and J lost 1, with 18 bases in between. The CDR3 runs to 16 residues. Per the germline V gene, CDR1 is SEHNR and CDR2 is FQNEAQ (reference sequence).